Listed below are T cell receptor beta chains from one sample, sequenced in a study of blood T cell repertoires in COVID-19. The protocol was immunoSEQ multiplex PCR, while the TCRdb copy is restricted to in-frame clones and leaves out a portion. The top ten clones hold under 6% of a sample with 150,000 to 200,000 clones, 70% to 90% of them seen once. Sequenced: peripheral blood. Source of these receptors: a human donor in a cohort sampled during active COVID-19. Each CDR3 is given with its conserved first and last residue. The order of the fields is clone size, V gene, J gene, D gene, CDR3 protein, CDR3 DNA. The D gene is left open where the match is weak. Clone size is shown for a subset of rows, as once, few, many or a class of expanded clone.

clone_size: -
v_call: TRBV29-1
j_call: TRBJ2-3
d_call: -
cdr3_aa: CSATTVIPGDTQYF
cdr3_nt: TGCAGCGCCACGACCGTGATACCAGGGGATACGCAGTATTTT

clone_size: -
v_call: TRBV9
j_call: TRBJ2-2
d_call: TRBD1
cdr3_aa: CASSPGGTRTGELFF
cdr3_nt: TGTGCCAGCAGCCCAGGGGGTACGAGGACCGGGGAGCTGTTTTTT

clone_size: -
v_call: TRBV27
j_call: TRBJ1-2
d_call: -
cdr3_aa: CASSLSGSGYTF
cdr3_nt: TGTGCCAGCAGTTTGTCGGGATCGGGCTACACCTTC

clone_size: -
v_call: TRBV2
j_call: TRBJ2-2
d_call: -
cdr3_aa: CASRLGANTGELFF
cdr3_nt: TGTGCCAGCAGGCTAGGAGCGAACACCGGGGAGCTGTTTTTT

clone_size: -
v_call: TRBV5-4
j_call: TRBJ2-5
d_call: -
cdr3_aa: CASRIDTQETQYF
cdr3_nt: TGTGCCAGCAGAATTGACACCCAAGAGACCCAGTACTTC

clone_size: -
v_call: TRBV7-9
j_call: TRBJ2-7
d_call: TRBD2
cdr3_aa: CASSFSGGPSFYEQYF
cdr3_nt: TGTGCCAGCAGCTTCTCGGGAGGGCCGAGTTTTTACGAGCAGTACTTC

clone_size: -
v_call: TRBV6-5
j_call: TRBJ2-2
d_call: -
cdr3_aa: CASSPLGRMAGELFF
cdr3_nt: TGTGCCAGCAGTCCCCTGGGGCGAATGGCCGGGGAGCTGTTTTTT

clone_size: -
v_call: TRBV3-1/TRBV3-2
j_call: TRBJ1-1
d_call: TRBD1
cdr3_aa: CASSQDPGGQTEAFF
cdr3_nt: TGTGCCAGCAGCCAAGATCCAGGGGGACAAACTGAAGCTTTCTTT

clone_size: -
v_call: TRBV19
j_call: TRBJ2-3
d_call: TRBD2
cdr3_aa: CASSPPLAGGTDTQYF
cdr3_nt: TGTGCCAGTAGTCCTCCACTAGCGGGCGGCACAGATACGCAGTATTTT

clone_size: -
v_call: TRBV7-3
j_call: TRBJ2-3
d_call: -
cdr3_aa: CASSLQGPSDTQYF
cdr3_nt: TGTGCCAGCAGCTTGCAGGGGCCGTCAGATACGCAGTATTTT

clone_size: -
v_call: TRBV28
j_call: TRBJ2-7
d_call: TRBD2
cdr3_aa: CAIRTSSPYEQYF
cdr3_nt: TGTGCCATTCGGACTAGCAGCCCCTACGAGCAGTACTTC

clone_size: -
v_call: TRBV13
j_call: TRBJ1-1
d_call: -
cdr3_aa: CASSSWTAEAFF
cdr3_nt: TGTGCCAGCAGCTCCTGGACAGCTGAAGCTTTCTTT

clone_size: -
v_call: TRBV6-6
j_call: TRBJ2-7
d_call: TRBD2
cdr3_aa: CASSLLAGGPYEQYF
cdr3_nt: TGTGCCAGCAGTCTACTAGCGGGAGGGCCTTACGAGCAGTACTTC

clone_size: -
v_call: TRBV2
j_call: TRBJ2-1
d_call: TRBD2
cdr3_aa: CASTRTSGRASAYNEQFF
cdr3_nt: TGTGCCAGCACCCGGACTAGCGGGAGGGCGTCGGCGTACAATGAGCAGTTCTTC

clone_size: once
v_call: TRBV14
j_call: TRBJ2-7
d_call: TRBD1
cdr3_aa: CASSQGQGFGDEQYF
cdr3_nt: TGTGCCAGCAGCCAGGGACAGGGGTTTGGCGACGAGCAGTACTTC

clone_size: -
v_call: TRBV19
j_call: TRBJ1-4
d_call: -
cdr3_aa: CASSGLTGRNEKLFF
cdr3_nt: TGTGCCAGTAGTGGCCTGACAGGCCGTAATGAAAAACTGTTTTTT

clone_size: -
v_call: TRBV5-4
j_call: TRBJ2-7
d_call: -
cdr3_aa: CASTEFPRGGNYEQYF
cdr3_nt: TGTGCCAGCACTGAGTTCCCCAGGGGAGGGAACTACGAGCAGTACTTC

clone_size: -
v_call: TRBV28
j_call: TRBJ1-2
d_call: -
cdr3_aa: CASRPPGNYGYTF
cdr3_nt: TGTGCCAGCAGACCCCCGGGTAACTATGGCTACACCTTC

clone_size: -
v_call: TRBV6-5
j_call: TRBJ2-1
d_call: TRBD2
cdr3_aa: CASSYLAGGREQFF
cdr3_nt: TGTGCCAGCAGTTACCTAGCGGGGGGGCGGGAGCAGTTCTTC

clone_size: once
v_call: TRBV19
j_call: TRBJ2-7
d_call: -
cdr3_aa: CASSIGVTSYEQYF
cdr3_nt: TGTGCCAGTAGTATCGGAGTCACCTCCTACGAGCAGTACTTC

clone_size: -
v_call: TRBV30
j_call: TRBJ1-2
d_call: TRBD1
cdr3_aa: CAWSVRGQGRYGYTF
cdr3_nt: TGTGCCTGGAGTGTACGGGGACAGGGACGCTATGGCTACACCTTC

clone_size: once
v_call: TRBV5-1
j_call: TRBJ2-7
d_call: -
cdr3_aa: CASSITDRHEQYF
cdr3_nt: TGCGCCAGCAGCATCACAGACCGCCACGAGCAGTACTTC

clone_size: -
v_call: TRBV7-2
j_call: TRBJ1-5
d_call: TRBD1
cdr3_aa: CASSRDREAFQPQHF
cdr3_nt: TGTGCCAGCAGCCGGGACAGGGAAGCATTTCAGCCCCAGCATTTT

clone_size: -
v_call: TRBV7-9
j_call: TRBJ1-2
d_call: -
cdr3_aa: CASSLDSWAEGYGYTF
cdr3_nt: TGTGCCAGCAGCTTAGATTCGTGGGCAGAGGGCTATGGCTACACCTTC

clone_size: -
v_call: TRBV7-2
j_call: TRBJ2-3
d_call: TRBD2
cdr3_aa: CASSPGVGDYYTDTQYF
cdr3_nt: TGTGCCAGCAGCCCCGGGGTGGGGGACTATTACACAGATACGCAGTATTTT

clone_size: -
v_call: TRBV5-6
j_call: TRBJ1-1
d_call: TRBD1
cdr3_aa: CASSLRVRLGGRGTEAFF
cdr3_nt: TGTGCCAGCAGCTTGAGAGTTCGGTTAGGGGGCAGAGGCACTGAAGCTTTCTTT

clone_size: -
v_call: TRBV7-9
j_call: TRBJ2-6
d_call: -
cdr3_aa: CASSSVSGANVLTF
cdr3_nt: TGTGCCAGCAGCTCCGTATCTGGGGCCAACGTCCTGACTTTC

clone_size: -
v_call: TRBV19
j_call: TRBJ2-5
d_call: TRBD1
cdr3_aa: CASSVGTGRGETQYF
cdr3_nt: TGTGCCAGTAGTGTCGGGACAGGCAGGGGAGAGACCCAGTACTTC

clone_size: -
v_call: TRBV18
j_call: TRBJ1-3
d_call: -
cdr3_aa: CASSPSGSGNTIYF
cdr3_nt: TGTGCCAGCTCACCATCGGGGTCAGGAAACACCATATATTTT

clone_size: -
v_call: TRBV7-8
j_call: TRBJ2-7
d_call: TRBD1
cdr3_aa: CASSLGGTGGNEQYF
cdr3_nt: TGTGCCAGCAGCTTAGGAGGGACAGGGGGTAACGAGCAGTACTTC

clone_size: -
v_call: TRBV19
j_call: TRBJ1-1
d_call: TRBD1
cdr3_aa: CASSAGQGVPQDTEAFF
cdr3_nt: TGTGCCAGTAGTGCCGGACAGGGGGTCCCACAGGACACTGAAGCTTTCTTT

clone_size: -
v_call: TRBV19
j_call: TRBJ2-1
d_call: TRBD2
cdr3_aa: CASSIERGAEQFF
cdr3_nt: TGTGCCAGTAGTATTGAGCGGGGTGCTGAGCAGTTCTTC

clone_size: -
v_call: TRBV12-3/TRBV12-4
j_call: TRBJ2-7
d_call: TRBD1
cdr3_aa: CASSLGTGEQYF
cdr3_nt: TGTGCCAGCAGTTTGGGGACAGGCGAGCAGTACTTC

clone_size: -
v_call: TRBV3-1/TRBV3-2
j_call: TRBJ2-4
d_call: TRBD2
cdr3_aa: CASSPTGGRAKNIQYF
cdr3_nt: TGTGCCAGCAGCCCGACGGGGGGGCGCGCCAAAAACATTCAGTACTTC

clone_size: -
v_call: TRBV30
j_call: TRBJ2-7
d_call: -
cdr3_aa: CAWSVQVEYEQYF
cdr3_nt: TGTGCCTGGAGTGTACAGGTGGAGTACGAGCAGTACTTC

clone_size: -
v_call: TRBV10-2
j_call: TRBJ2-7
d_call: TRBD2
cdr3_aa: CASAGDFTYEQYF
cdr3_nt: TGCGCCAGCGCGGGGGACTTCACCTACGAGCAGTACTTC

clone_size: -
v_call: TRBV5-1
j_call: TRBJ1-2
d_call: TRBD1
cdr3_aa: CASRPDRVNYGYTF
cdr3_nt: TGCGCCAGCAGACCGGACAGGGTTAACTATGGCTACACCTTC

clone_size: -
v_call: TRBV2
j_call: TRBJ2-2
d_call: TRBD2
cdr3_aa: CASSVETSGRAGELFF
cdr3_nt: TGTGCCAGCAGTGTCGAGACTAGCGGGAGGGCCGGGGAGCTGTTTTTT

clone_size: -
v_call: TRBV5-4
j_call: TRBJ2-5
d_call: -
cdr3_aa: CASSLGRIQETQYF
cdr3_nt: TGTGCCAGCAGCTTGGGCAGAATCCAAGAGACCCAGTACTTC

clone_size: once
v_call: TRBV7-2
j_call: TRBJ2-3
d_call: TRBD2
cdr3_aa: CASSLGWGRASDTQYF
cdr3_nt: TGTGCCAGCAGCTTAGGATGGGGGAGGGCCTCAGATACGCAGTATTTT

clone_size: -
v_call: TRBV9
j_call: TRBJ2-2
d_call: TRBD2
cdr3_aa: CASSVGRADRGAGELFF
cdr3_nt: TGTGCCAGCAGCGTAGGGAGGGCCGATCGGGGGGCCGGGGAGCTGTTTTTT

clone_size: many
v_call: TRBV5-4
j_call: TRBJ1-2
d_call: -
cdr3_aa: CASSSPGPGDNYGYTF
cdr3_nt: TGTGCCAGCAGCTCTCCAGGGCCGGGGGATAACTATGGCTACACCTTC

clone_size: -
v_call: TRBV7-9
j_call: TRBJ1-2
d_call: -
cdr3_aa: CASSLERAKGYTF
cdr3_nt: TGTGCCAGCAGCTTAGAAAGAGCGAAAGGCTACACCTTC

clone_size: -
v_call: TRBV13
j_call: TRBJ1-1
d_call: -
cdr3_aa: CASSPRRPGNTEAFF
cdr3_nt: TGTGCCAGCAGCCCCCGGCGACCGGGTAACACTGAAGCTTTCTTT

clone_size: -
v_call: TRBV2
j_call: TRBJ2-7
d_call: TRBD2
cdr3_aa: CASSSSGVAYEQYF
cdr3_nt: TGTGCCAGCAGTTCTAGCGGGGTGGCCTACGAGCAGTACTTC

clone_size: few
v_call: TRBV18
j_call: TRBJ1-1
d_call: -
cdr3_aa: CASSLDRTQGAFF
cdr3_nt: TGTGCCAGCTCACTCGACAGGACCCAGGGAGCTTTCTTT

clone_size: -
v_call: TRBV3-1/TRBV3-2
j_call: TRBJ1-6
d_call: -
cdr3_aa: CASSQTVSYNSPLHF
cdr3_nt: TGTGCCAGCAGCCAGACAGTCTCCTATAATTCACCCCTCCACTTT

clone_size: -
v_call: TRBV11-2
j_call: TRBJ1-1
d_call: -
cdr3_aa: CASSLVPRGPLRTEAFF
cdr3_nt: TGTGCCAGCAGCTTAGTACCGCGGGGGCCCCTGAGGACTGAAGCTTTCTTT

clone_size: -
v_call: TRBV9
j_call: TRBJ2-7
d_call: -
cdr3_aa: CASSPEGRTYEQYF
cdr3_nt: TGTGCCAGCAGCCCCGAGGGTAGGACCTACGAGCAGTACTTC

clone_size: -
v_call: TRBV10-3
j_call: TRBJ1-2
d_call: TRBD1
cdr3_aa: CATRQGDYGYTF
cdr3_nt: TGTGCCACCCGACAGGGGGACTATGGCTACACCTTC

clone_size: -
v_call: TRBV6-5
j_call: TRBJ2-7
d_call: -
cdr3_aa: CASSTRTANSYEQYF
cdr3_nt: TGTGCCAGCAGTACCAGGACAGCGAACTCCTACGAGCAGTACTTC

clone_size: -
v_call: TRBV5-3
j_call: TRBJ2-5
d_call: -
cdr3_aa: CARVSSRRESEETQYF
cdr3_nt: TGTGCCAGAGTCTCGTCTAGGAGGGAGAGCGAAGAGACCCAGTACTTC

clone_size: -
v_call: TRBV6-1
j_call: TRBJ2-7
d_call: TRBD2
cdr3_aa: CASSDFGLAGGVRQYF
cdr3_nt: TGTGCCAGCAGTGATTTTGGACTAGCGGGAGGAGTACGGCAGTACTTC

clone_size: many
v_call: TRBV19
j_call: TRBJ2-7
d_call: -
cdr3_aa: CASSIGTGTYEQYF
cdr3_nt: TGTGCCAGTAGTATAGGAACAGGGACCTACGAGCAGTACTTC

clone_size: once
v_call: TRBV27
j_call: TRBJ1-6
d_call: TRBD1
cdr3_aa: CASSLRPGGKNSPLHF
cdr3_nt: TGTGCCAGCAGTTTACGGCCAGGGGGGAAAAATTCACCCCTCCACTTT

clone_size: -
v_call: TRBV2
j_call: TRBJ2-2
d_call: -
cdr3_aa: CASSPDRNTGELFF
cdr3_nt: TGTGCCAGCAGCCCCGACAGGAATACCGGGGAGCTGTTTTTT

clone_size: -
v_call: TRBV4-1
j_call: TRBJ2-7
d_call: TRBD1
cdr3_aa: CASSQERLLSLGQVEQYF
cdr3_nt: TGCGCCAGCAGCCAAGAACGGCTCCTAAGTCTCGGACAGGTCGAGCAGTACTTC

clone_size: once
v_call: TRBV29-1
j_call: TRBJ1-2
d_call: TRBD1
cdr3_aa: CSGGTGSRNGYTF
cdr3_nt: TGCAGCGGGGGGACAGGGTCGAGGAATGGCTACACCTTC